Here is one TCR beta chain with its context. What it recognizes is unknown. This sample was included in a study of response to subunit inactivated influenza vaccine. Study-wide points: The authors offered the suggestion that each seasonal influenza vaccination recruits few new T cells.

TCRdb reanalysed the RT-PCR reads using MiXCR and keeps one entry per CDR3 protein. The data hold approximately 290,000 distinct CDR3 sequences, with roughly 22% observed a single time. This sequence originates from a man between 50 and 75 years old who received an inactivated influenza vaccine. The material sequenced was PBMCs from blood, taken about 20 months after vaccination.

CDR3 in DNA: TGCGCCAGCAGCTTGGTATCAGTGCAGGATGGCTACACCTTC. Protein: CASSLVSVQDGYTF. The chain has TRBV5-1 and TRBJ1-2; D is unresolved. Trimming stripped 0 bases from V and 6 bases from J, with 12 bases between. The germline V gene has CDR1 SGHRS and CDR2 YFSETQ. The CDR3 loop spans 14 amino acids.